This is a list of T cell receptor beta chains from one sample in a study of regulatory T cells in long-lasting Graves disease. TCRdb passed the multiplex PCR reads through MiXCR, listing each CDR3 protein once. Of around 250,000 distinct CDR3 sequences listed, 20% are singletons. The material sequenced was peripheral blood mononuclear cells (PBMCs), taken at new diagnosis, from a patient treated with antithyroid drugs. Source of these receptors: a female donor with Graves disease. CDR3s include the opening cysteine and the closing phenylalanine or tryptophan. Fields, in order: J gene, clone size, V gene, CDR3 protein. Rows may omit the clone size; those that give it use once, few, many or a size class.

>TRBJ1-5|many|TRBV7-9
CASSPTVSNQPQHF
>TRBJ2-3|-|TRBV7-3
CASSFSGGRDTQYF
>TRBJ2-4|many|TRBV2
CASTPDLAKNIQYF
>TRBJ2-1|many|TRBV11-1
CASSSATGQGVYGFSYNEQFF
>TRBJ2-4|-|TRBV19
CASTRQGNVAKNIQYF
>TRBJ1-5|many|TRBV2
CASRGDSSNQPQHF
>TRBJ2-3|-|TRBV19
CASSRIAGGPTDTQYF
>TRBJ2-7|many|TRBV7-6
CASSEGHDYEQYF
>TRBJ2-3|many|TRBV7-3
CASSLSRTSRRTDTQYF
>TRBJ2-1|many|TRBV25-1
CASTEEWGSGSDSYNEQFF
>TRBJ2-5|-|TRBV9
CASSAGTDVETQYF
>TRBJ2-1|-|TRBV6-2/TRBV6-3
CASSPTTASYNEQFF
>TRBJ1-2|many|TRBV6-2/TRBV6-3
CASRTGSGGYTF
>TRBJ2-5|many|TRBV6-2/TRBV6-3
CASSWVRGGRDQETQYF
>TRBJ1-5|many|TRBV28
CASSPSGRLNQPQHF
>TRBJ2-7|many|TRBV28
CASSTGTSGGEQYF
>TRBJ1-5|-|TRBV19
CASSIGGQGNQPQHF
>TRBJ2-2|-|TRBV5-1
CASSLLDRNTGELFF
>TRBJ2-3|many|TRBV5-1
CASSPGPKSTDTQYF
>TRBJ1-1|few|TRBV4-3
CASSQDNGNREAFF
>TRBJ2-1|many|TRBV7-9
CASSSPGQGVEQFF
>TRBJ1-5|few|TRBV19
CASSIGSNSNQPQHF
>TRBJ2-2|few|TRBV24-1
CATSELNSNTGELFF
>TRBJ2-1|many|TRBV12-3/TRBV12-4
CASVNGGQGQFF
>TRBJ1-1|many|TRBV5-6
CASTTKRVATEAFF
>TRBJ2-4|-|TRBV7-2
CASSLVRDGKNIQYF
>TRBJ1-1|many|TRBV7-2
CASSPGQRNTEAFF
>TRBJ2-1|-|TRBV6-1
CASRTGAGDTNNEQFF
>TRBJ1-5|few|TRBV7-9
CASSLVGAGNQPQHF
>TRBJ2-1|-|TRBV5-6
CASSLRRLSGINEQFF
>TRBJ2-3|-|TRBV5-1
CASSRGTEEGTQYF
>TRBJ1-3|many|TRBV30
CAWNQDRGNTIYF
>TRBJ2-2|many|TRBV3-1
CASSQDIGGAHGTGELFF
>TRBJ2-7|few|TRBV11-1
CASSFLGTGPLYEQYF
>TRBJ2-1|many|TRBV7-9
CASSTETSWNEQFF
>TRBJ1-2|-|TRBV7-9
CASSLSTGPYGYTF
>TRBJ2-3|few|TRBV12-5
CASAAGTLSDTQYF
>TRBJ1-5|many|TRBV2
CASSEAGGSQPQHF
>TRBJ2-7|many|TRBV18
CASFGRLSSYEQYF
>TRBJ2-3|many|TRBV5-1
CASSLGGQSTDTQYF
>TRBJ2-4|few|TRBV20-1
CSAGDIGQGQKNIQYF
>TRBJ2-7|many|TRBV28
CASRPGLSYEQYF
>TRBJ2-3|-|TRBV6-6
CASSYSRQGDTQYF
>TRBJ2-1|many|TRBV29-1
CSVGTGTGYNEQFF
>TRBJ1-1|many|TRBV18
CASSPPYSRNTEAFF
>TRBJ2-7|many|TRBV27
CASRSFGLRGRGNEQYF
>TRBJ2-7|many|TRBV7-2
CASTAEGSSYEQYF
>TRBJ2-7|many|TRBV20-1
CSAPQPGGADEQYF
>TRBJ1-1|many|TRBV10-3
CAISDTGTEAFF
>TRBJ2-3|many|TRBV12-3/TRBV12-4
CASSPILTDTQYF
>TRBJ1-4|-|TRBV12-3/TRBV12-4
CASSLDSLATNEKLFF
>TRBJ2-1|-|TRBV24-1
CATSDSGLAGYNEQFF
>TRBJ2-3|-|TRBV27
CASSLWDLRDTQYF
>TRBJ2-7|-|TRBV20-1
CSVSTTGRDYEQYF
>TRBJ2-1|many|TRBV7-9
CASSNRQGGPKFF
>TRBJ2-5|many|TRBV7-9
CASSSYTEQETQYF
>TRBJ2-3|many|TRBV12-3/TRBV12-4
CASSFKWTSGVMTDTQYF
>TRBJ1-4|many|TRBV12-3/TRBV12-4
CASTPAGIVNEKLFF